Listed below are T cell receptor beta chains from one sample, sequenced in a study of T cell responses to AZD1222 COVID-19 vaccine. Method: immunoSEQ multiplex PCR; TCRdb's copy keeps in-frame clones and lacks some. This table holds about 89,000 clones, 85% to 90% found once. Sample: peripheral blood, taken 28 days after the second AZD1222 dose. These receptor sequences come from an adult who received the AZD1222 COVID-19 vaccine. CDR3s leave out the opening cysteine and the closing phenylalanine or tryptophan. A D gene is named only where the DNA matches it firmly.

>TRBV24-1|TRBD1|TRBJ2-3
ATSGGQGVQTDTQY
>TRBV21-1|.|TRBJ2-7
ASSISRESGSYEQY
>TRBV18|.|TRBJ1-3
ASSPPSVFLSGNTIY
>TRBV3-1/TRBV3-2|.|TRBJ1-1
ASSPDTAQGAF
>TRBV6-5|TRBD1|TRBJ2-7
ASSWTGAYEQY
>TRBV10-3|TRBD1|TRBJ2-7
AISEAGQGTEQY
>TRBV29-1|.|TRBJ2-7
SVAREYEQY
>TRBV2|.|TRBJ1-2
ASEDQGRASGYT
>TRBV5-8|TRBD1|TRBJ2-6
ASSRRGLGANVLT
>TRBV5-1|.|TRBJ1-1
ASSLVGLTEAF
>TRBV19|TRBD2|TRBJ2-1
ASSVAGRYNEQF
>TRBV11-2|.|TRBJ2-7
ASSLVRGVEEQY
>TRBV28|TRBD2|TRBJ2-7
ASRPGLGGGEQY
>TRBV7-2|.|TRBJ2-1
ASSGGGRWDEQF
>TRBV21-1|.|TRBJ2-5
ASSGTVAVQETQY
>TRBV9|TRBD1|TRBJ1-2
ASSVAGTGDKAYGYT
>TRBV7-9|TRBD1|TRBJ1-4
ASSLGDRDNEKLF
>TRBV7-2|.|TRBJ1-2
ASSPRQVANYGYT
>TRBV21-1|.|TRBJ2-2
ASSKALRRHTGELF
>TRBV7-9|.|TRBJ2-1
ASSLVGVGVGNEQF
>TRBV7-9|.|TRBJ1-6
ASSLMGSQSSPLH
>TRBV18|.|TRBJ1-2
ASSRPDLPYGYT
>TRBV7-7|TRBD2|TRBJ2-5
ASGGGRVETQY